The source of this TCR beta chain is a study of blood T cell repertoires in COVID-19. In the study overall: From the United States, Italy and Spain came samples of acute and convalescent COVID-19. T cells, B-cell-depleted T cells, or PBMCs supplied cDNA or gDNA.

The sample holds a few counts of this clone. In the source study's methods: Counts of nucleated cells, estimated from reference gene primer amplification, were obtained. The assay was immunoSEQ multiplex PCR, and TCRdb's table has in-frame clones only and misses some. That table gives V, J and clone size, and the DNA gave D and trimming. The sample holds approximately 170,000 clones; around four fifths are singletons and the top ten take roughly 10%. The clonotype originates from a human donor in a cohort sampled during active COVID-19. Sequencing was carried out using peripheral blood.

DNA of the CDR3: TGTGCCAGTAGTATAGATGGCAGGGGTTCTGGCCCAGATACGCAGTATTTT. This sequence encodes CASSIDGRGSGPDTQYF. This chain connects TRBV19 to TRBJ2-3; D may be TRBD1 (6 bases). V was clipped by 0 bases and J by 4 bases, with 17 bases between them. CDR3 length equals 17 residues. The germline gives CDR1 LNHDA, CDR2 SQIVND (reference sequence).